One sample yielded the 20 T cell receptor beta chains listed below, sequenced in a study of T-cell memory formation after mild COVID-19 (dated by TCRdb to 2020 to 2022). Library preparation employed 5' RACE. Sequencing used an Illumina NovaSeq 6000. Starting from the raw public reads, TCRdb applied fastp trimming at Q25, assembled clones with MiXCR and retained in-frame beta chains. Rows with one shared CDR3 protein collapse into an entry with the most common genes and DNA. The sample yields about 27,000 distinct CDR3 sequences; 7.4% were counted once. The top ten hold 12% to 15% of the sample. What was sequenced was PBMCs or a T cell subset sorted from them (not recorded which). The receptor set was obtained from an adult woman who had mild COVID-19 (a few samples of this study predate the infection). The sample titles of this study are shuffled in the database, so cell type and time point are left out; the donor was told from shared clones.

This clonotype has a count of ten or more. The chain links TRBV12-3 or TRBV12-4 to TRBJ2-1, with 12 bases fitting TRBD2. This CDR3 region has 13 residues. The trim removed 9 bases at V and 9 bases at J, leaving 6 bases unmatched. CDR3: CASGPSGGGEQFF. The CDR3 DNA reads TGTGCCAGTGGTCCTAGCGGGGGGGGTGAGCAGTTCTTC.

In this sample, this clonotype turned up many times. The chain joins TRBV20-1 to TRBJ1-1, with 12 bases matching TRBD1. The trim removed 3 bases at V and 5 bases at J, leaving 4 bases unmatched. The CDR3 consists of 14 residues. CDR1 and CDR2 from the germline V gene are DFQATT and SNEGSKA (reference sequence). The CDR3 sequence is CSARGDRGLTEAFF. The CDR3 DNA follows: TGCAGTGCTAGGGGGGACAGGGGGCTTACTGAAGCTTTCTTT.

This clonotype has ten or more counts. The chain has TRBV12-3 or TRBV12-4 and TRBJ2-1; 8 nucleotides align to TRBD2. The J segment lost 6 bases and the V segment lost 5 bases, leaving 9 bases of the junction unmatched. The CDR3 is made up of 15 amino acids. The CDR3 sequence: CASSPLRGVGNEQFF. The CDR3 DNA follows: TGTGCCAGCAGTCCCTTGCGGGGGGTCGGCAATGAGCAGTTCTTC.

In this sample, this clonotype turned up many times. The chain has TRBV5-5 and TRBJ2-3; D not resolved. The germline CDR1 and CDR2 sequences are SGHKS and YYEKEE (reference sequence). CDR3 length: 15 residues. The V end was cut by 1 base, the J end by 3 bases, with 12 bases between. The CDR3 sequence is CASSLQTARTDTQYF. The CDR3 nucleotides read TGTGCCAGCAGCTTGCAAACAGCTAGGACAGATACGCAGTATTTT.

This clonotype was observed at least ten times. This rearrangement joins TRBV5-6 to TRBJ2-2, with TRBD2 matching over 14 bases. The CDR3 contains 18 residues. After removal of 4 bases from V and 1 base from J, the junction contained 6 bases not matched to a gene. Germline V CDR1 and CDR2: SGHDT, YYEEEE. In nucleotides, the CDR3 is TGTGCCAGCAGCGAGGGACTAGCGGGAGCGGGGAACACCGGGGAGCTGTTTTTT. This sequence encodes CASSEGLAGAGNTGELFF.

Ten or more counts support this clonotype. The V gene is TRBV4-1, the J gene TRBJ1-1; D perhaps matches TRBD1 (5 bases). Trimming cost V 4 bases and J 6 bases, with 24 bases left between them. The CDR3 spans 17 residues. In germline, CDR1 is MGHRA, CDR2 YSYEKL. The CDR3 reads CASSLRPPGTGKPEAFF. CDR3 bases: TGCGCCAGCAGCCTCCGGCCGCCAGGGACCGGGAAGCCTGAAGCTTTCTTT.

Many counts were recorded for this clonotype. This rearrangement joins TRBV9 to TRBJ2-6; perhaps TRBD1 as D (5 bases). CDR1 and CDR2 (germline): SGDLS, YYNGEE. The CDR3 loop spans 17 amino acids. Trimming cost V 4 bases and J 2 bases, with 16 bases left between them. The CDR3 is CASSPPLWGAGANVLTF. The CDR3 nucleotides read TGTGCCAGCAGCCCCCCCTTATGGGGCGCTGGGGCCAACGTCCTGACTTTC.

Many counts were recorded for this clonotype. In DNA, the CDR3 is TGCAGTGCTGGACTAGCGGGAGGGCCCAATGAGCAGTTCTTC. Residues: CSAGLAGGPNEQFF. The rearrangement joins TRBV20-1 to TRBJ2-1, with 15 bases matching TRBD2. The CDR3 sequence is 14 residues long. The V segment lost 5 bases and the J segment 6 bases; nucleotides outside the gene matches: 2. The germline V gene has CDR1 DFQATT and CDR2 SNEGSKA (reference sequence).

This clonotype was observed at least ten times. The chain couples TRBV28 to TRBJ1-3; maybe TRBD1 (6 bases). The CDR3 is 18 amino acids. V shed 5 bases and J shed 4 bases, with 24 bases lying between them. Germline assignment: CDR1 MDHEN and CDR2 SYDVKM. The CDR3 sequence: CASSPFLYSGQGGNTIYF. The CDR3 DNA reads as TGTGCCAGCAGTCCCTTTTTATACTCGGGACAAGGCGGAAACACCATATATTTT.

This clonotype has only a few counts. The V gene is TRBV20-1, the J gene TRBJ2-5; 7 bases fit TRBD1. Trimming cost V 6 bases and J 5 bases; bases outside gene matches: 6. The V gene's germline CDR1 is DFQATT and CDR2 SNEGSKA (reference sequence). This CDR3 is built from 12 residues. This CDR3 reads CSARQGWETQYF. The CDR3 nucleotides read TGCAGTGCCAGACAGGGCTGGGAGACCCAGTACTTC.

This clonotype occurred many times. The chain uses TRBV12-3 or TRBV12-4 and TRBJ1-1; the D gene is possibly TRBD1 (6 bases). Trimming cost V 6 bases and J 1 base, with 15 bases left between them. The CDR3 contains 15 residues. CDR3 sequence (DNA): TGTGCCAGCAGGGACAGCGGGTTGAAGAACACTGAAGCTTTCTTT. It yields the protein CASRDSGLKNTEAFF.

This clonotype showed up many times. The CDR3 DNA sequence: TGTGCCAGCAGTTACTCGACAGGGCTGAACGAGCAGTACTTC. This encodes CASSYSTGLNEQYF. The genes are TRBV6-6 and TRBJ2-7, with 7 positions matching TRBD1. Per germline, CDR1 MNHNY and CDR2 SVGAGI (reference sequence). The CDR3 runs to 14 residues. Germline trimming cut 0 bases from V and 5 bases from J; bases unmatched to any gene: 4.

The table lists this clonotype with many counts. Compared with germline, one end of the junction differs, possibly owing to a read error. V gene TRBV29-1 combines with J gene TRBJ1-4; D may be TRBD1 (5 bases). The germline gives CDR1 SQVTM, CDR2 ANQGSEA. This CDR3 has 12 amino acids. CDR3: CSVGSGREKLVF. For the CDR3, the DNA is TGCAGCGTTGGTTCAGGGCGAGAAAAACTGGTTTTT.

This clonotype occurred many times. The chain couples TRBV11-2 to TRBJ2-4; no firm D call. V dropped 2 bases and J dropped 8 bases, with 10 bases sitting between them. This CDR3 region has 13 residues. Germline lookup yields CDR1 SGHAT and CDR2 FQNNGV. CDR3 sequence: CASSLSLRDIQYF. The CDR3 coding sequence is TGTGCCAGCAGCTTAAGTTTGCGTGACATTCAGTACTTC.

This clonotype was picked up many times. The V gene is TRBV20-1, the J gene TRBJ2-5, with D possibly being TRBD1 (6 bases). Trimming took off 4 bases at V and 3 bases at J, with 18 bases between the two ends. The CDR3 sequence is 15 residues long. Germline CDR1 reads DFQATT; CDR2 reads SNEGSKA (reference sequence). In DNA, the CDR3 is TGCAGTGCTACCGCTCGTCAGGGGCAGAAAGAGACCCAGTACTTC. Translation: CSATARQGQKETQYF.

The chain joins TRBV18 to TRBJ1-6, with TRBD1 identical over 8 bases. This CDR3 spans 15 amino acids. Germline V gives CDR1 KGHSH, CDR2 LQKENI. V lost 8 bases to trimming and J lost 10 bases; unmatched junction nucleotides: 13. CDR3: CASPERDRISSPLHF. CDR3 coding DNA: TGTGCCAGCCCTGAAAGGGACAGGATATCGTCACCCCTCCACTTT. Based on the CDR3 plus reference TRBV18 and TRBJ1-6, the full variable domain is NAGVMQNPRHLVRRRGQEARLRCSPMKGHSHVYWYRQLPEEGLKFMVYLQKENIIDESGMPKERFSAEFPKEGPSILRIQQVVRGDSAAYFCASPERDRISSPLHFGNGTRLTVT.

CDR3 nucleotide sequence: TGTGCCATCAGTGAGGCGACGGGCACCTATGAGCAGTTCTTC. Protein product: CAISEATGTYEQFF. The V call is TRBV10-3, the J call TRBJ2-1; D remains ambiguous. Germline loops: CDR1 ENHRY, CDR2 SYGVKD. This CDR3 is built from 14 residues. V was shortened by 2 bases and J by 8 bases, with 13 bases between the two germline ends.

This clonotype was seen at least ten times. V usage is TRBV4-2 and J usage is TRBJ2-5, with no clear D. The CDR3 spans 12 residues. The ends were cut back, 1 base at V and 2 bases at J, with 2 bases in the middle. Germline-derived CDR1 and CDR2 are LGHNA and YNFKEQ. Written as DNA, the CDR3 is TGTGCCAGCAGCCAAGCTCAAGAGACCCAGTACTTC. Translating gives CASSQAQETQYF.

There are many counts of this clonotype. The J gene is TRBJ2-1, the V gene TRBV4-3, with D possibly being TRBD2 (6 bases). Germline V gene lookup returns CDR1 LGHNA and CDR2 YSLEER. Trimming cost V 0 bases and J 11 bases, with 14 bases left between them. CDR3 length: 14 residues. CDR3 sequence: CASSQDLETSKQFF. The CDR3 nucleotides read TGCGCCAGCAGCCAAGATCTCGAGACTAGTAAGCAGTTCTTC.

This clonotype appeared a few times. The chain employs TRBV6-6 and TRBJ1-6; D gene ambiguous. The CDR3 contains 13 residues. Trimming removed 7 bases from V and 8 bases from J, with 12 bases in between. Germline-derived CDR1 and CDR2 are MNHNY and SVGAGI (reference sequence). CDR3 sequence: CASKVIEYSPLHF. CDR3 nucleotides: TGTGCCAGCAAGGTTATCGAGTATTCACCCCTCCACTTT.